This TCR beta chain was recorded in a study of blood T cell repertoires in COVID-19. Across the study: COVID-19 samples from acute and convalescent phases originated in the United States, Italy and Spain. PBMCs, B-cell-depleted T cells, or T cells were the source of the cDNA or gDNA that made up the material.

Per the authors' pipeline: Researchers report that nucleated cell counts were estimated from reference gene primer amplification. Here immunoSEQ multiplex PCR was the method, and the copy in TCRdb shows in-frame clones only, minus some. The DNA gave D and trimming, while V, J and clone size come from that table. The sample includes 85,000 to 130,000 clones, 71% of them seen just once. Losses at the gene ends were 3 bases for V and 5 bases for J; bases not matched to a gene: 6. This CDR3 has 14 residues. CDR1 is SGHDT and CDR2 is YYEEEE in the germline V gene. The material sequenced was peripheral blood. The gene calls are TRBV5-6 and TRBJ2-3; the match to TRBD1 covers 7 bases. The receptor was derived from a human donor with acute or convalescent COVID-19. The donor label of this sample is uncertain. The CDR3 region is CASSSQGWVDTQYF. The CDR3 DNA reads TGTGCCAGCAGCTCACAGGGGTGGGTAGATACGCAGTATTTT. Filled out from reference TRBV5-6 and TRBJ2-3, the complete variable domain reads DAGVTQSPTHLIKTRGQQVTLRCSPKSGHDTVSWYQQALGQGPQFIFQYYEEEERQRGNFPDRFSGHQFPNYSSELNVNALLLGDSALYLCASSSQGWVDTQYFGPGTRLTVL.